The 3 T cell receptor beta chains in this list originate from one sample, sequenced in a study of human thymus T cells. Data came from immunoSEQ multiplex PCR; TCRdb stores just in-frame clones and leaves some out. The table shows some 46,000 clones, with over 90% occurring only once. The sample consisted of blood. All receptors derive from a girl under three years old with a congenital heart defect but otherwise immunologically healthy.

This rearrangement joins TRBV6-1 to TRBJ2-7, with D perhaps given as TRBD1 or TRBD2 (5 bases each). The length of the CDR3 is 15 residues. V lost 5 bases and J 0 bases, leaving 14 bases between the germline ends. Germline V gene sequence: CDR1 MNHNS, CDR2 SASEGT. The CDR3 coding sequence is TGTGCCAGCAGTCCCATCGGGACCCTCTCCTACGAGCAGTACTTC. Protein product: CASSPIGTLSYEQYF.

The gene calls are TRBV25-1 and TRBJ2-7, with TRBD1 matching over 10 bases. CDR3 length: 18 amino acids. The germline CDR1 and CDR2 sequences are MGHDK and SYGVNS. V was clipped by 5 bases and J by 4 bases; unmatched bases: 17. The CDR3, as DNA: TGTGCCAGCAGTAGCCGGGACAGGGGCCCACTTGGGGCTTACGAGCAGTACTTC. Its translation is CASSSRDRGPLGAYEQYF.

CDR3 residues: CASSPESGSGTDTQYF. The CDR3 bases are TGTGCCAGCAGCCCCGAGAGCGGGAGTGGCACAGATACGCAGTATTTT. This chain uses TRBV7-9 with TRBJ2-3, with 8 bases identical to TRBD2. CDR1 is SEHNR, CDR2 FQNEAQ, per germline (reference sequence). Trimming took 5 bases from V and 1 from J; bases not matched to a gene: 8. The CDR3 totals 16 residues.